Below are 8 T cell receptor beta chains sequenced from a single sample in a study of CD8+ T cells in alopecia areata. RNA extraction was followed by reverse transcription into cDNA, which acted as the sequencing template. Data came from immunoSEQ multiplex PCR; TCRdb stores just in-frame clones and leaves some out. The data contain some 170,000 clones, approximately 70% of them singletons. Sequencing used CD8+ T cells sorted from blood, obtained at week 0. All receptors come from a human donor with alopecia areata.

By its share, this clone is medium-sized. V gene TRBV29-1 combines with J gene TRBJ2-2, with D uncertain. Trimming took off 5 bases at V and 2 bases at J, with 9 bases between the two ends. There are 13 residues in the CDR3. Per the germline V gene, CDR1 is SQVTM and CDR2 is ANQGSEA. CDR3 protein: CSVTQPNTGELFF. CDR3 DNA: TGCAGCGTTACCCAACCCAACACCGGGGAGCTGTTTTTT.

The chain couples TRBV9 to TRBJ2-1; 9 bases map to TRBD2. The length of the CDR3 is 13 residues. The germline V gene encodes CDR1 SGDLS and CDR2 YYNGEE. Trimming removed 1 base from V and 9 bases from J; junction bases left unmatched: 2. The CDR3 region is CASSVNSGGEQFF. The CDR3 region has the DNA TGTGCCAGCAGCGTAAATAGCGGGGGTGAGCAGTTCTTC. The whole variable domain, remainder taken from reference TRBV9 and TRBJ2-1, is DSGVTQTPKHLITATGQRVTLRCSPRSGDLSVYWYQQSLDQGLQFLIQYYNGEERAKGNILERFSAQQFPDLHSELNLSSLELGDSALYFCASSVNSGGEQFFGPGTRLTVL.

The chain couples TRBV27 to TRBJ2-3; 9 bases align to TRBD2. V trimming: 0 bases; J trimming: 4 bases; junction bases outside the gene matches: 5. Germline V gene lookup returns CDR1 MNHEY and CDR2 SMNVEV (reference sequence). The CDR3 spans 16 residues. The CDR3 reads CASSLSGAGGSDTQYF. The CDR3 nucleotides read TGTGCCAGCAGTTTATCTGGAGCGGGGGGATCAGATACGCAGTATTTT.

This clone came up once. The CDR3, as DNA: TGTGCCAGCAGCAGCGGGGGGGCTTACAATGAGCAGTTCTTC. Protein sequence: CASSSGGAYNEQFF. V and J are TRBV6-5 and TRBJ2-1; 10 positions match TRBD2. The trim removed 6 bases at V and 4 bases at J, leaving 3 bases unmatched. Germline V gene lookup returns CDR1 MNHEY and CDR2 SVGAGI. This CDR3 comprises 14 residues.

V gene TRBV10-3 combines with J gene TRBJ1-2; a weak D match, TRBD1 (6 bases). Trimming pared 2 bases from V and 6 bases from J, leaving 13 bases between. CDR3 length: 14 amino acids. Germline V gene sequence: CDR1 ENHRY, CDR2 SYGVKD. The CDR3 DNA reads as TGTGCCATCAGTGAGCCACAGGGTACGGATGGCTACACCTTC. It codes for CAISEPQGTDGYTF.

J is TRBJ1-1 and V is TRBV29-1; perhaps TRBD1 as D (6 bases). Looked up from germline, CDR1 is SQVTM and CDR2 is ANQGSEA. V dropped 6 bases and J dropped 11 bases, with 16 bases sitting between them. CDR3 size: 11 residues. CDR3 bases: TGCAGCGTGAAGGGGGGCCCCGGGGCTTTCTTT. Translated, it gives CSVKGGPGAFF. The full variable domain, rest sourced from reference TRBV29-1 and TRBJ1-1, is SAVISQKPSRDICQRGTSLTIQCQVDSQVTMMFWYRQQPGQSLTLIATANQGSEATYESGFVIDKFPISRPNLTFSTLTVSNMSPEDSSIYLCSVKGGPGAFFGQGTRLTVV.

By sample share, this clone is medium-sized (0.01 to 0.1%). The V and J genes are TRBV6-5 and TRBJ2-7, with 9 bases identical to TRBD2. V trimming: 9 bases; J trimming: 3 bases; junction bases outside the gene matches: 9. Germline assignment: CDR1 MNHEY and CDR2 SVGAGI. There are 14 residues in the CDR3. DNA of the CDR3: TGTGCCAGTATGATGGCGGGGGGGTACTACGAGCAGTACTTC. Translating it yields CASMMAGGYYEQYF.

CDR3 region: CASSITDGINSPLHF. In DNA form, the CDR3 reads TGTGCCAGCAGTATCACCGACGGCATTAATTCACCCCTCCACTTT. The chain joins TRBV27 to TRBJ1-6; D gene unclear. This CDR3 contains 15 residues. Trimming took off 5 bases at V and 6 bases at J, with 14 bases between the two ends. CDR1 MNHEY and CDR2 SMNVEV come from the germline V gene (reference sequence).